These 5 T cell receptor beta chains share one sample of origin, sequenced in a study of vaccination and CD4 T cells after COVID-19. CD4+ T cells that had been cultured provided DNA sequenced with the Oncomine TCR Beta short-read assay. TCRdb independently ran MiXCR on the PCR reads; one entry per CDR3 protein. The sample has 20,000 to 25,000 distinct CDR3 sequences, roughly 50% seen once; the top ten hold approximately 9%. The treatment: roughly ten-day PBMC culture with coronavirus spike peptide pools or control peptides (ViraFEST assay). Antigen specificity for these receptors is unknown. The sample consisted of CD4+ T cells from blood, cultured in vitro. Receptor source: a human donor who had recovered from COVID-19.

The chain is built from TRBV2 and TRBJ1-1; weak D call: TRBD1 (5 bases). This CDR3 is built from 13 residues. Trimming took off 2 bases at V and 9 bases at J, with 13 bases between the two ends. Per germline, CDR1 SNHLY and CDR2 FYNNEI. This CDR3 is CASSETGPSKAFF. The CDR3 DNA reads as TGTGCCAGCAGTGAAACAGGTCCTAGTAAAGCTTTCTTT. Together with reference TRBV2 and TRBJ1-1, the CDR3 gives the full variable domain: EPEVTQTPSHQVTQMGQEVILRCVPISNHLYFYWYRQILGQKVEFLVSFYNNEISEKSEIFDDQFSVERPDGSNFTLKIRSTKLEDSAMYFCASSETGPSKAFFGQGTRLTVV.

The gene calls are TRBV20-1 and TRBJ2-3, with a possible D match to TRBD2 (7 bases). Trimming left V 6 bases short and J 0 bases short, with 28 bases between. CDR1 and CDR2 (germline): DFQATT, SNEGSKA (reference sequence). This CDR3 contains 19 residues. Here the CDR3 reads CSAQGTLGGAGRSTDTQYF. In DNA, the CDR3 is TGCAGTGCCCAGGGGACCTTGGGGGGAGCGGGACGTAGCACAGATACGCAGTATTTT.

This clonotype has just a few counts. The V gene is TRBV10-1, the J gene TRBJ1-5; TRBD1 is a possible D gene (6 bases). Germline CDR1 is WNHNN and CDR2 is SYGVQD (reference sequence). CDR3 length: 11 amino acids. V lost 8 bases to trimming and J lost 7 bases, with 9 bases between them. The CDR3 is CASQGSQPQHF. DNA for the CDR3: TGCGCCAGCCAGGGGTCCCAGCCCCAGCATTTT.

V is TRBV7-2 and J is TRBJ2-3, with 7 bases that match TRBD1. The germline V gene has CDR1 SGHTA and CDR2 FQGNSA. The CDR3 is 12 residues long. V was clipped by 7 bases and J by 6 bases; unmatched bases: 4. For the CDR3, the DNA is TGTGCCAGCAAAAGGGGGCGGGATACGCAGTATTTT. Its protein product is CASKRGRDTQYF. Full variable domain (missing parts from reference TRBV7-2 and TRBJ2-3): GAGVSQSPSNKVTEKGKDVELRCDPISGHTALYWYRQSLGQGLEFLIYFQGNSAPDKSGLPSDRFSAERTGGSVSTLTIQRTQQEDSAVYLCASKRGRDTQYFGPGTRLTVL.

This clonotype was detected a few times. V is TRBV7-9 and J is TRBJ2-5; D not certain. This CDR3 region has 15 residues. Germline V gene sequence: CDR1 SEHNR, CDR2 FQNEAQ (reference sequence). Trimming shortened V by 3 bases and J by 5 bases, and 16 bases separated the two germline ends. The CDR3 protein is CASSLDGLSLETQYF. CDR3 coding DNA: TGTGCCAGCAGCTTGGACGGGCTATCTTTGGAGACCCAGTACTTC.